What follows are 2 T cell receptor beta chains derived from one specimen sequenced in a study of Ad26.COV2.S vaccination and SARS-CoV-2 variants. Noted treatment: 15 to 20 received Ad26.COV2.S at low or high dose, single or two shots; a few received placebo; per-sample allocation not given. Each sample was drawn 63 days after the first injection (of vaccine or placebo). The method was immunoSEQ multiplex PCR; TCRdb's version includes in-frame clones alone and lacks a portion of them. The sample holds around 270,000 clones, roughly 89% seen once. Sequencing used peripheral blood, obtained in a trial of Ad26.COV2.S vaccine versus placebo. The receptor source for this set is a person between 18 and 60 years old who received the Ad26.COV2.S COVID-19 vaccine or a placebo.

The chain joins TRBV5-1 to TRBJ1-2, with D possibly matching TRBD1 (5 bases). CDR1 SGHRS and CDR2 YFSETQ come from the germline V gene. V gave up 5 bases and J gave up 4 bases, with 15 bases separating them. The CDR3 consists of 14 residues. The CDR3 nucleotides are TGCGCCAGCAGATTCGTGGGGGGGAGCTATGGCTACACCTTC. Residues: CASRFVGGSYGYTF.

This clone was detected a few times. V is TRBV7-8 and J is TRBJ1-2; possibly TRBD1 for D (5 bases). The length of the CDR3 is 14 residues. Trimming left V 4 bases short and J 4 bases short, with 13 bases between. The germline gives CDR1 SGHVS, CDR2 FQNEAQ. CDR3 amino acids: CASSSISQGYGYTF. The CDR3 DNA sequence: TGTGCCAGCAGCTCGATATCTCAGGGCTATGGCTACACCTTC. Looking up the rest from reference TRBV7-8 and TRBJ1-2 gives the full variable domain: GAGVSQSPRYKVAKRGQDVALRCDPISGHVSLFWYQQALGQGPEFLTYFQNEAQLDKSGLPSDRFFAERPEGSVSTLKIQRTQQEDSAVYLCASSSISQGYGYTFGSGTRLTVV.